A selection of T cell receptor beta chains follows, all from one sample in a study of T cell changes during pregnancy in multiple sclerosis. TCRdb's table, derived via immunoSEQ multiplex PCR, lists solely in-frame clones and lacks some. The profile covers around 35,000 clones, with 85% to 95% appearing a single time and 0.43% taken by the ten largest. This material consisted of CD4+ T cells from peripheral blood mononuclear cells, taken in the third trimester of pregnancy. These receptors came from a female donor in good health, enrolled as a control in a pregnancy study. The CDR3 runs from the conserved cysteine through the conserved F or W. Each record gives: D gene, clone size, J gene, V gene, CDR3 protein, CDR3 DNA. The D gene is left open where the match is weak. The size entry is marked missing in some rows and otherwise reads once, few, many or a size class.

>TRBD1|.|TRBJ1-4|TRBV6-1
CASSRGLGEKLFF
TGTGCCAGCAGCAGGGGGCTAGGGGAAAAACTGTTTTTT
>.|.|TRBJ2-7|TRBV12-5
CASGLRFSYEQYF
TGTGCTAGTGGTTTACGGTTCTCCTACGAGCAGTACTTC
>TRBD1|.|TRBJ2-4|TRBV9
CASSPTGTGAAQYF
TGTGCCAGCAGCCCCACCGGGACAGGGGCGGCCCAGTACTTC
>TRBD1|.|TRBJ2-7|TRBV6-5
CASSSRTGGSYEQYF
TGTGCCAGCAGTTCTAGGACAGGGGGGTCCTACGAGCAGTACTTC
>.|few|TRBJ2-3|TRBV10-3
CAISDAGIASTDTQYF
TGTGCCATCAGTGACGCGGGAATTGCTAGCACAGATACGCAGTATTTT
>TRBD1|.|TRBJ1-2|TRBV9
CASSAGDSRTNRGYGYTF
TGTGCCAGCAGCGCGGGGGACAGCCGAACTAATAGGGGCTATGGCTACACCTTC
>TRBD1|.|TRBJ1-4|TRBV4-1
CASSQPGQKGEKLFF
TGCGCCAGCAGCCAGCCGGGACAGAAGGGAGAAAAACTGTTTTTT
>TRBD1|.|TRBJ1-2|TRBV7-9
CASSLGGQGFGYTF
TGTGCCAGCAGCTTAGGCGGACAGGGTTTTGGCTACACCTTC
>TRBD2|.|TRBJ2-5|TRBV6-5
CASSGTSGAQETQYF
TGTGCCAGCAGTGGGACTAGCGGGGCCCAAGAGACCCAGTACTTC
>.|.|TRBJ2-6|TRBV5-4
CASSPAVSGANVLTF
TGTGCCAGCAGCCCGGCGGTCTCTGGGGCCAACGTCCTGACTTTC
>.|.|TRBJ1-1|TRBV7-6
CASSQGKNTEAFF
TGTGCCAGCAGCCAGGGGAAGAACACTGAAGCTTTCTTT
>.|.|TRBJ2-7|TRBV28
CASSLGLAPRQRYEQYF
TGTGCCAGCAGTTTGGGGCTAGCGCCACGTCAGAGATACGAGCAGTACTTC
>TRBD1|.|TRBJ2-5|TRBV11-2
CASSAGQGYEETQYF
TGTGCCAGCAGCGCCGGACAGGGGTACGAAGAGACCCAGTACTTC
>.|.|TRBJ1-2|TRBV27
CASRRGHLDYF
TGTGCCAGCAGGAGAGGACACTTGGACTACTTC
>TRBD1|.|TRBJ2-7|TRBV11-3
CASSFLPGQGTYEQYF
TGTGCCAGCAGTTTCCTCCCGGGACAGGGAACCTACGAGCAGTACTTC
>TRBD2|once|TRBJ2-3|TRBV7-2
CASSLNRRGTDTQYF
TGTGCCAGCAGCTTAAATCGGCGGGGGACAGATACGCAGTATTTT
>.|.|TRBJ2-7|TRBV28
CASSLVATGEQYF
TGTGCCAGCAGTTTAGTAGCTACGGGAGAGCAGTACTTC
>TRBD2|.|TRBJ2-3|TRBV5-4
CASKLAGGPLATDTQYF
TGTGCCAGCAAACTAGCGGGGGGACCTCTTGCCACAGATACGCAGTATTTT
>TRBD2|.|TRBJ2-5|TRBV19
CASGTSGGEETQYF
TGTGCCAGCGGGACTAGCGGGGGGGAAGAGACCCAGTACTTC
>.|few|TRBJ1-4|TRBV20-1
CSASYGEKLFF
TGCAGTGCTAGTTACGGTGAAAAACTGTTTTTT
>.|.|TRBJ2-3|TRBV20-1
CSARGPGTQYF
TGCAGTGCTAGAGGTCCGGGGACGCAGTATTTT
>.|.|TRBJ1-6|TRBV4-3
CASSQVENSPLHF
TGCGCCAGCAGCCAAGTTGAGAATTCACCCCTCCACTTT
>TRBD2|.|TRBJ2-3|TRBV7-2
CASSLEAGGTDTQYF
TGTGCCAGCAGCTTAGAAGCGGGGGGCACAGATACGCAGTATTTT
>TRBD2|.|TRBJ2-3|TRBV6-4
CASSWTSGGTDTQYF
TGTGCCAGCAGTTGGACTAGCGGGGGCACAGATACGCAGTATTTT
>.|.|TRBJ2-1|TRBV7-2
CASSFREQFF
TGTGCCAGCAGCTTTCGGGAGCAGTTCTTC
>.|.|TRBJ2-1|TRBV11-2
CASSLDLYQQGKAYNEQFF
TGTGCCAGCAGCTTAGATCTCTATCAACAGGGAAAAGCCTACAATGAGCAGTTCTTC
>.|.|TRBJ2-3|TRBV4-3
CASSQARVRGDTQYF
TGCGCCAGCAGCCAAGCCCGGGTCCGAGGAGATACGCAGTATTTT
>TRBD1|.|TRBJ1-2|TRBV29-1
CSVQGARGYTF
TGCAGCGTTCAGGGGGCGCGGGGCTACACCTTC
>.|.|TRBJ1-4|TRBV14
CASSPLTRGLHEKLFF
TGTGCCAGCAGCCCCCTTACCCGAGGGTTGCACGAAAAACTGTTTTTT
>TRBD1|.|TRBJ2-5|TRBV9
CASSVGRGHQETQYF
TGTGCCAGCAGCGTCGGCAGGGGGCATCAAGAGACCCAGTACTTC
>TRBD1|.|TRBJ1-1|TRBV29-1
CSVAGTGGGRTEAFF
TGCAGCGTTGCAGGGACAGGGGGCGGAAGGACTGAAGCTTTCTTT
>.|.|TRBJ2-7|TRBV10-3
CAISESGRSYEQYF
TGTGCCATCAGTGAGTCGGGGCGCTCCTACGAGCAGTACTTC
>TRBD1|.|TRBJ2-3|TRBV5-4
CASSFRDRDTDTQYF
TGTGCCAGCAGCTTCCGGGACAGGGACACAGATACGCAGTATTTT
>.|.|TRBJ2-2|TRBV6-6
CASSYGQGNTGELFF
TGTGCCAGCAGTTACGGGCAGGGGAACACCGGGGAGCTGTTTTTT
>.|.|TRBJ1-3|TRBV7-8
CASSPRGGRSGNTIYF
TGTGCCAGCAGCCCCCGCGGGGGCCGCTCTGGAAACACCATATATTTT
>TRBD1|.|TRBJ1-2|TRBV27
CASSGDRDRSKYGYTF
TGTGCCAGCAGTGGCGACAGGGACAGAAGTAAATATGGCTACACCTTC
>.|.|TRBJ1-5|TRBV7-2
CASSLEQGGNQPQHF
TGTGCCAGCAGCTTAGAACAGGGTGGCAATCAGCCCCAGCATTTT
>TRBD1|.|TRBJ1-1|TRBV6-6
CASMDRAYTEAFF
TGTGCCAGCATGGACAGGGCGTACACTGAAGCTTTCTTT
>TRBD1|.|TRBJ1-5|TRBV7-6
CASSLSEDRVKHF
TGTGCCAGCAGCTTAAGTGAGGACAGGGTGAAGCATTTT
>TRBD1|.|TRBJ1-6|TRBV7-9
CASSSRGQRDSPLHF
TGTGCCAGCAGCTCCAGGGGACAGCGCGATTCACCCCTCCACTTT
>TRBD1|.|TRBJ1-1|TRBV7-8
CASSSRSGTGPNGAFF
TGTGCCAGCAGCTCCAGGTCCGGGACAGGGCCCAATGGAGCTTTCTTT